This T cell receptor (beta chain) was profiled in a study of cytomegalovirus exposure and HLA in healthy donors. Findings and limits, study-wide: Within a later analysis, the majority of CMV-associated TCR beta chains appeared HLA-restricted. Associated with cytomegalovirus, according to the listing, were 150 to 200 TCR beta chains. One variant, a missense change in DCLRE1C, was linked in a later analysis to TCR beta V- and J-gene trimming. Excluded: some indistinguishable V segments such as TRBV6-2 and TRBV6-3.

In the case of this clone: The antigen remains undetermined.

The V segment lost 10 bases and the J segment 0 bases; nucleotides outside the gene matches: 8. Germline V gene data show CDR1 as SGHTA and CDR2 as FQGNSA. The CDR3 loop spans 14 amino acids. Amplification used 60 Vbeta primers and 13 Jbeta primers. Here immunoSEQ multiplex PCR was the method, and the copy in TCRdb shows in-frame clones only, minus some. In the table there are approximately 280,000 clones, approximately 90% of which are singletons. The V gene is TRBV7-2, the J gene TRBJ2-7, with 8 bases matching TRBD2. The source is a woman aged 18 to 35 in good health and CMV-seronegative. Material for sequencing was PBMCs. The CDR3 bases are TGTGCCACCACGAAGGCGGGGGGCTCCTACGAGCAGTACTTC. Its protein product is CATTKAGGSYEQYF.